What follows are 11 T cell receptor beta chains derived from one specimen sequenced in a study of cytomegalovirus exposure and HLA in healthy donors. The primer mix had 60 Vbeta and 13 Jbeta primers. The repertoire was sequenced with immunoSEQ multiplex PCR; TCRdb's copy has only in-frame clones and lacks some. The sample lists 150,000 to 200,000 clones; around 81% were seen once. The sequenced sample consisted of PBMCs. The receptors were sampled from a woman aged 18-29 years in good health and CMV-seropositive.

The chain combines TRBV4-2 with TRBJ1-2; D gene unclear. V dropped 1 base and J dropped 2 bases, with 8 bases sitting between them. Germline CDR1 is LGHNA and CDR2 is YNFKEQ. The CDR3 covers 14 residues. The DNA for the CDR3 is TGTGCCAGCAGCCAAGTTGAGCGCAACTATGGCTACACCTTC. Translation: CASSQVERNYGYTF.

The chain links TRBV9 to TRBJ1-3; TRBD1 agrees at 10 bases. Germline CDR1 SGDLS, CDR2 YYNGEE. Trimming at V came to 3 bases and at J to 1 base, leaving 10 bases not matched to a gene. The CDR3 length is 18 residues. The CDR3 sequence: CASSGGEGQGISGNTIYF. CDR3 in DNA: TGTGCCAGCAGCGGCGGCGAGGGACAGGGGATTTCTGGAAACACCATATATTTT. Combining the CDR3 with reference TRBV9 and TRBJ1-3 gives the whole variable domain DSGVTQTPKHLITATGQRVTLRCSPRSGDLSVYWYQQSLDQGLQFLIQYYNGEERAKGNILERFSAQQFPDLHSELNLSSLELGDSALYFCASSGGEGQGISGNTIYFGEGSWLTVV.

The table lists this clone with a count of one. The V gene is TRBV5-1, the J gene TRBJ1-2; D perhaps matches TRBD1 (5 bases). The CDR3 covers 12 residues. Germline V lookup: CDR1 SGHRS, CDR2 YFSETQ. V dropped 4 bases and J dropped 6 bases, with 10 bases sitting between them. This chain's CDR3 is CASSLGVDGYTF. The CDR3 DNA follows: TGCGCCAGCAGCCTAGGGGTGGATGGCTACACCTTC.

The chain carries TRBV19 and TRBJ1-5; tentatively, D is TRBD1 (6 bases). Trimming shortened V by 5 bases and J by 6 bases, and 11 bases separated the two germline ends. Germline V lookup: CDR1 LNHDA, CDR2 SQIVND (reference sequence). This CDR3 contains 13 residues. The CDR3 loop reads CASSGGPGQPQHF. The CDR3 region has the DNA TGTGCCAGTAGTGGGGGCCCCGGTCAGCCCCAGCATTTT.

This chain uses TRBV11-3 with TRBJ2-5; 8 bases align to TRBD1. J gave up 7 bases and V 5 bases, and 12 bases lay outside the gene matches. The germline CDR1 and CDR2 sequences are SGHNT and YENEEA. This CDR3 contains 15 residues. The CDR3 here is CASSPHGQGIGTQYF. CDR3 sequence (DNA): TGTGCCAGCAGCCCCCATGGACAGGGCATCGGGACCCAGTACTTC. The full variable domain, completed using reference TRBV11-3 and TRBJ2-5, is EAGVVQSPRYKIIEKKQPVAFWCNPISGHNTLYWYLQNLGQGPELLIRYENEEAVDDSQLPKDRFSAERLKGVDSTLKIQPAELGDSAVYLCASSPHGQGIGTQYFGPGTRLLVL.

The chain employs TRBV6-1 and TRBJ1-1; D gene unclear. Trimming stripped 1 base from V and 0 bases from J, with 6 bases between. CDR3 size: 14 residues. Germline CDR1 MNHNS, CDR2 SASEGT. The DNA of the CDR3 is TGTGCCAGCAGTGAAGTGGGCATGAACACTGAAGCTTTCTTT. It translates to CASSEVGMNTEAFF.

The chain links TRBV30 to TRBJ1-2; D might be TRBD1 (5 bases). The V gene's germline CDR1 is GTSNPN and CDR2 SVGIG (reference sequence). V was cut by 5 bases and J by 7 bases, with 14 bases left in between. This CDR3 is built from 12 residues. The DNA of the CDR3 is TGTGCCTGGTTATCCTGGGGGGGTGGCTACACCTTC. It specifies CAWLSWGGGYTF.

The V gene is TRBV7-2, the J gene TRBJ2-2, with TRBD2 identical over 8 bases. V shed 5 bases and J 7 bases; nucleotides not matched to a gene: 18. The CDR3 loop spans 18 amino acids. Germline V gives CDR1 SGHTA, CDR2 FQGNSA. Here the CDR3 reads CASSKTGGASGRGGELFF. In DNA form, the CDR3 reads TGTGCCAGCAGCAAAACTGGAGGGGCTAGCGGGCGGGGCGGGGAGCTGTTTTTT.

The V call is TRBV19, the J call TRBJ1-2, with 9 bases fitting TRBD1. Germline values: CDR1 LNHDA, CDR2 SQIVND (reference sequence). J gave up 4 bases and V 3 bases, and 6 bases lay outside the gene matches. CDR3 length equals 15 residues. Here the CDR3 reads CASSIVGTGPYGYTF. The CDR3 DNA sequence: TGTGCCAGTAGTATTGTGGGGACAGGGCCCTATGGCTACACCTTC.

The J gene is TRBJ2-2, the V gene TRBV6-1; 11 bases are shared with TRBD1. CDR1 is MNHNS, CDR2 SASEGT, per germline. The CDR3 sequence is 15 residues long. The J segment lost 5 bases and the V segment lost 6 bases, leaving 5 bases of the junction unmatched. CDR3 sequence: CASRTDRGHTGELFF. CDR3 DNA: TGTGCCAGCAGAACGGACAGGGGGCATACCGGGGAGCTGTTTTTT.

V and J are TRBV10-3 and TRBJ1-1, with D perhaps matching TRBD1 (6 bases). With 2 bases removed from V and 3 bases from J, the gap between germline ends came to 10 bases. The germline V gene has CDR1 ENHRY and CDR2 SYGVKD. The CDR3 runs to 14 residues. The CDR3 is CAISETRQDTEAFF. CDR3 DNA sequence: TGTGCCATCAGTGAGACCCGACAGGACACTGAAGCTTTCTTT.